The 21 T cell receptor beta chains presented below share a single source sample, sequenced in a study of cytomegalovirus exposure and HLA in healthy donors. This PCR relied on a set of 60 Vbeta primers and 13 Jbeta primers. Only in-frame clones appear in the TCRdb table, and some are missing; sequencing was by immunoSEQ multiplex PCR. The repertoire has about 160,000 clones, 82% of them found once; the top ten carry under 1%. Sequencing input: PBMCs. These receptors were obtained from a girl aged 2-10 years in good health and CMV-seropositive.

The gene calls are TRBV9 and TRBJ1-1, with a possible D match to TRBD1 (6 bases). Germline lookup yields CDR1 SGDLS and CDR2 YYNGEE. The length of the CDR3 is 13 residues. Trimming stripped 2 bases from V and 5 bases from J, with 10 bases between. CDR3 loop: CASSVYRGTEAFF. Written as DNA, the CDR3 is TGTGCCAGCAGCGTTTATAGGGGGACTGAAGCTTTCTTT.

The chain uses TRBV2 and TRBJ1-4; no definite D call. Deletions cut 0 bases from V and 7 bases from J, with 9 bases between. CDR3 length equals 14 residues. Germline assignment: CDR1 SNHLY and CDR2 FYNNEI. As DNA, the CDR3 is TGTGCCAGCAGTGAAGCATCGGCGGCTGAAAAACTGTTTTTT. This gives the protein CASSEASAAEKLFF.

CDR3 sequence (DNA): TGTGCCAGCAGACACCGGGACTACCTATACAATGAGCAGTTCTTC. This gives the protein CASRHRDYLYNEQFF. V is TRBV27 and J is TRBJ2-1, with 7 bases fitting TRBD2. CDR3 length: 15 amino acids. Germline lookup yields CDR1 MNHEY and CDR2 SMNVEV (reference sequence). Unmatched junction bases numbered 9, after V lost 6 bases and J lost 4 bases.

This clone came up a few times. The chain couples TRBV2 to TRBJ2-7; 13 bases are a match to TRBD2. Trimming at V came to 9 bases and at J to 0 bases, leaving 2 bases not matched to a gene. CDR3 length: 14 amino acids. CDR1 is SNHLY and CDR2 is FYNNEI in the germline V gene. CDR3 amino acids: CASRTSGSSYEQYF. CDR3 nucleotides: TGTGCCAGTAGGACTAGCGGGAGCTCCTACGAGCAGTACTTC.

This clone was counted once. The chain combines TRBV6-4 with TRBJ2-7; 9 bases fit TRBD2. J lost 2 bases, V lost 3 bases, and 11 bases had no gene match. This CDR3 comprises 17 residues. Per germline, CDR1 MRHNA and CDR2 SNTAGT. CDR3 protein: CASSEVPASGIPYEQYF. CDR3 in DNA: TGTGCCAGCAGTGAAGTACCGGCTAGCGGGATTCCCTACGAGCAGTACTTC.

The chain uses TRBV6-5 and TRBJ1-5; TRBD1 aligns across 8 bases. The CDR3 loop spans 14 amino acids. The germline CDR1 and CDR2 sequences are MNHEY and SVGAGI. The junction had 2 bases not matched to a gene; V was cut back by 5 bases and J by 2 bases. The CDR3 DNA sequence: TGTGCCAGCAGTACAGGGGGAGGCAATCAGCCCCAGCATTTT. Translation gives CASSTGGGNQPQHF.

The chain has TRBV4-1 and TRBJ2-7; D ambiguous. Trimming shortened V by 3 bases and J by 1 base, and 7 bases separated the two germline ends. Germline loops: CDR1 MGHRA, CDR2 YSYEKL. The CDR3 loop spans 13 amino acids. The CDR3 loop reads CASSQAESYEQYF. DNA of the CDR3: TGCGCCAGCAGCCAGGCAGAATCCTACGAGCAGTACTTC.

V gene TRBV5-6 combines with J gene TRBJ2-1, with TRBD2 identical over 15 bases. The ends lost 2 bases at V and 7 bases at J; junction bases unmatched: 1. Per the germline V gene, CDR1 is SGHDT and CDR2 is YYEEEE. The CDR3 spans 15 residues. The CDR3 region has the DNA TGTGCCAGCAGCTTTGGGACTAGCGGGAGGAATGAGCAGTTCTTC. Protein: CASSFGTSGRNEQFF.

This rearrangement joins TRBV5-1 to TRBJ2-7; D is perhaps TRBD2 (6 bases). CDR1 and CDR2 from the germline V gene are SGHRS and YFSETQ. The CDR3 runs 14 residues. The V and J ends lost 0 bases and 3 bases respectively, with 10 bases between them. CDR3 protein: CASSLDGGIYEQYF. The CDR3 coding sequence is TGCGCCAGCAGCTTGGACGGCGGGATCTACGAGCAGTACTTC.

J is TRBJ2-6 and V is TRBV6-1, with TRBD2 matching 9 bases. The CDR3 length is 15 residues. V lost 11 bases, J lost 0 bases, and 5 bases stayed unmatched. CDR1 and CDR2 from the germline V gene are MNHNS and SASEGT. CDR3 nucleotide sequence: TGTGCCGGTGGGACTAGCCCCTCTGGGGCCAACGTCCTGACTTTC. Encoded protein: CAGGTSPSGANVLTF.

The chain couples TRBV27 to TRBJ2-7; perhaps TRBD2 as D (5 bases). Trimming removed 3 bases from V and 3 bases from J, with 15 bases in between. The CDR3 has 15 amino acids. The germline V gene has CDR1 MNHEY and CDR2 SMNVEV (reference sequence). CDR3 DNA sequence: TGTGCCAGCAGTTTTCTTCCCGGGAAAAGCTACGAGCAGTACTTC. Residues: CASSFLPGKSYEQYF.

This clone was observed a single time. V gene TRBV30 combines with J gene TRBJ2-3; TRBD2 aligns across 9 bases. The CDR3 has 14 amino acids. CDR1 and CDR2 from the germline V gene are GTSNPN and SVGIG (reference sequence). Germline trimming cut 3 bases from V and 3 bases from J; bases unmatched to any gene: 4. CDR3 in DNA: TGTGCCTGGAGCTTAGCGGGAGTGACAGATACGCAGTATTTT. This codes for CAWSLAGVTDTQYF.

V and J are TRBV19 and TRBJ2-7; D not certain. Trimming took off 3 bases at V and 2 bases at J, with 11 bases between the two ends. The CDR3 spans 14 residues. In germline, CDR1 is LNHDA, CDR2 SQIVND (reference sequence). CDR3 region: CASSMGSLTYEQYF. The CDR3 coding sequence is TGTGCCAGTAGTATGGGCAGTCTTACCTACGAGCAGTACTTC.

The chain couples TRBV18 to TRBJ1-2; possibly TRBD1 for D (5 bases). Trimming took off 2 bases at V and 0 bases at J, with 16 bases between the two ends. The germline V gene encodes CDR1 KGHSH and CDR2 LQKENI. This CDR3 contains 17 residues. Here the CDR3 DNA reads TGTGCCAGCTCACCAGAGGGAGGGGTCGCCGCTAACTATGGCTACACCTTC. Protein sequence: CASSPEGGVAANYGYTF.

J is TRBJ1-1 and V is TRBV30, with 9 bases identical to TRBD1. CDR1 GTSNPN and CDR2 SVGIG come from the germline V gene (reference sequence). V was clipped by 4 bases and J by 4 bases; unmatched bases: 7. The CDR3 totals 14 residues. The chain's CDR3 is CAWNPGQGTTEAFF. DNA of the CDR3: TGTGCCTGGAACCCGGGACAGGGTACCACTGAAGCTTTCTTT.

This clone has more than one count but fewer than ten. The gene calls are TRBV18 and TRBJ2-5, with 11 bases matching TRBD2. Trimming took 1 base from V and 1 from J; bases not matched to a gene: 5. Germline values: CDR1 KGHSH, CDR2 LQKENI. The CDR3 covers 17 residues. CDR3 sequence: CASSPRGGLAAQETQYF. Here the CDR3 DNA reads TGTGCCAGCTCACCACGGGGGGGACTAGCGGCCCAAGAGACCCAGTACTTC.

V is TRBV21-1 and J is TRBJ2-7; the D call in the table, TRBD2, was not verified against the DNA. TRBV21-1 corresponds to a pseudogene. The CDR3 is 16 residues long. CDR3 sequence (DNA): TGTGCCAGCAGAAGTATTTGGGCGGGAAGCTCCTACGAGCAGTACTTC. This translates into CASRSIWAGSSYEQYF.

Comments on this clone: Other DNA variants within this sample encode the same CDR3. V and J are TRBV9 and TRBJ1-1; D is undetermined. The CDR3 loop spans 12 amino acids. The germline gives CDR1 SGDLS, CDR2 YYNGEE. Trimming pared 3 bases from V and 1 base from J, leaving 4 bases between. This CDR3 is CASSARNTEAFF. For the CDR3, the DNA is TGTGCCAGCAGCGCGAGGAACACTGAAGCTTTCTTT.

The chain couples TRBV5-1 to TRBJ2-5, with D tentatively TRBD2 (6 bases). Germline values: CDR1 SGHRS, CDR2 YFSETQ. V lost 2 bases to trimming and J lost 3 bases, with 8 bases between them. The CDR3 has 13 amino acids. The CDR3 is CASSFVAEETQYF. In DNA form, the CDR3 reads TGCGCCAGCAGCTTTGTAGCGGAAGAGACCCAGTACTTC.

This clone came up a few times. The V call is TRBV5-5, the J call TRBJ2-7; 7 bases map to TRBD2. The V gene end was trimmed by 5 bases and the J gene end by 4 bases; junction bases not matched to a gene: 18. The CDR3 loop spans 17 amino acids. Germline CDR1 is SGHKS and CDR2 is YYEKEE (reference sequence). The CDR3 sequence: CASRGLIRGRGSYEQYF. Written as DNA, the CDR3 is TGTGCCAGCAGAGGACTCATTCGAGGGAGGGGATCTTACGAGCAGTACTTC.

CDR3 region: CASSFRTGLDTIYF. CDR3 nucleotides: TGCGCCAGCAGCTTCCGGACAGGGTTGGACACCATATATTTT. This sequence joins TRBV4-1 and TRBJ1-3; 8 nucleotides agree with TRBD1. The trim removed 5 bases at V and 8 bases at J, leaving 8 bases unmatched. This CDR3 is built from 14 residues. Germline CDR1 reads MGHRA; CDR2 reads YSYEKL.